The T cell receptor beta chain under discussion was sequenced for a study of shared clonotypes between healthy human individuals. Regarding the study as a whole: Sampling included only blood; tissue repertoires likely differ. Clonotype sharing among donors was thought likely to change with sequencing depth. Rarefaction demonstrated incomplete sorted-subset sequencing despite large depth.

The CDR3 is 16 amino acids. The ends lost 5 bases at V and 0 bases at J; junction bases unmatched: 7. Germline V CDR1 and CDR2: MGHRA, YSYEKL. Note on this clone: Its specificity is unknown.

The authors split each subset's genomic DNA evenly across several immunoSEQ plates. Some clones are missing from TCRdb's copy, which holds only in-frame ones; the method was immunoSEQ multiplex PCR. The sample has about 2.4 million clones; 93% are singletons. The source material was naive CD4+ T cells from PBMCs. Subset given: CD45RA+ positively selected. The genes are TRBV4-1 and TRBJ2-1; 7 bases fit TRBD1. The sequence was collected from a young man in good health. Some clones in this sample may be carry-over from other donors' samples. The CDR3 protein is CASSVLTGSSYNEQFF. The CDR3 region has the DNA TGCGCCAGCAGCGTATTGACAGGGAGCTCCTACAATGAGCAGTTCTTC.